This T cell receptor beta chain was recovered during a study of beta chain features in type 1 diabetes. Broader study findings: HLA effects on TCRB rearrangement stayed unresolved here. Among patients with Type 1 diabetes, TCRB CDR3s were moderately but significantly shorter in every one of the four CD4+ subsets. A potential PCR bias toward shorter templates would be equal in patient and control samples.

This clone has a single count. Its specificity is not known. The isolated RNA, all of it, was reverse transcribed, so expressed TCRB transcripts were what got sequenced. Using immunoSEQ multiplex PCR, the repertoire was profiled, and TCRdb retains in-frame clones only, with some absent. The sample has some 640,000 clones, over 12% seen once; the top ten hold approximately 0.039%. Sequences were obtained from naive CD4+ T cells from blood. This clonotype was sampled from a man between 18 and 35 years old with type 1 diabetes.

CDR3 region: CASSVQGSTEAFF. CDR3 in DNA: TGTGCCAGCAGTGTACAGGGGTCCACTGAAGCTTTCTTT. The chain is built from TRBV25-1 and TRBJ1-1, with 7 bases matching TRBD1. The germline V gene encodes CDR1 MGHDK and CDR2 SYGVNS. With 4 bases clipped from V and 4 bases from J, the junction kept 3 bases outside the gene matches. The CDR3 consists of 13 residues.